The 3 T cell receptor beta chains listed next were all sequenced from one sample in a study of blood T cell repertoires in COVID-19. Only in-frame clones appear in the TCRdb table, and some are missing; sequencing was by immunoSEQ multiplex PCR. This repertoire shows around 70,000 clones, around 93% found once; its top ten account for 7.3%. Sequencing was performed on peripheral blood. The receptors come from a human donor in a cohort sampled during active COVID-19.

The rearrangement uses TRBV19 and TRBJ1-2, with TRBD1 identical over 9 bases. J gave up 3 bases and V 3 bases, and 2 bases lay outside the gene matches. CDR3 length equals 14 residues. The germline gives CDR1 LNHDA, CDR2 SQIVND (reference sequence). CDR3 nucleotides: TGTGCCAGTAGTATGGGACAGGGTCACTATGGCTACACCTTC. Residues: CASSMGQGHYGYTF. Together with reference TRBV19 and TRBJ1-2, the CDR3 gives the full variable domain: DGGITQSPKYLFRKEGQNVTLSCEQNLNHDAMYWYRQDPGQGLRLIYYSQIVNDFQKGDIAEGYSVSREKKESFPLTVTSAQKNPTAFYLCASSMGQGHYGYTFGSGTRLTVV.

The chain couples TRBV6-2 or TRBV6-3 to TRBJ2-1; 13 bases match TRBD2. V lost 0 bases and J lost 10; bases outside the gene matches: 9. Germline lookup yields CDR1 MNHEY and CDR2 SVGEGT. This CDR3 has 17 residues. The CDR3 nucleotides are TGTGCCAGCAGTTACTCGAGTTGGACTAGCGGGAGTCGGGAGCAGTTCTTC. Translating it yields CASSYSSWTSGSREQFF.

This sequence joins TRBV27 and TRBJ2-5, with a weak D call TRBD2 (6 bases). V lost 4 bases, J lost 5 bases, and 20 bases lay in between. The CDR3 extends over 16 amino acids. In germline, CDR1 is MNHEY, CDR2 SMNVEV (reference sequence). The CDR3 bases are TGTGCCAGCAGTTCTCCTGGCGGGACCGCCAGGGAGACCCAGTACTTC. It specifies CASSSPGGTARETQYF.